Relative to its sample, the clone carrying this T cell receptor beta chain is medium-sized. The antigen remains unidentified. These data belong to a study of STAT3 mutations in large granular lymphocyte leukemia. General observations from the study: Clonal expansion was inferred from samples taken at other timepoints. Every T-cell large granular lymphocyte leukemia patient had at least one immunodominant TCR beta clonotype. After therapy, about 30% of the 18 patients switched clonotypes, all new clones STAT3 wild type. In some patients, a small highly pathogenic clone possibly went undetected. Treatment regimens differed across patients between samplings.

This CDR3 is 12 amino acids long. V lost 1 base to trimming and J lost 6 bases, with 6 bases between them. Germline CDR1 reads SGHAT; CDR2 reads FQNNGV. Produced via immunoSEQ multiplex PCR; TCRdb's table is partial and in-frame only. The profile covers around 4,000 clones, with about 80% appearing a single time and approximately 87% taken by the ten largest. The sequence was obtained from a boy under 18 with T-cell large granular lymphocyte leukemia. Some clones in this sample may be carry-over from other donors' samples. The sample taken for sequencing was peripheral blood mononuclear cells. This sequence joins TRBV11-2 and TRBJ1-2, with a possible D match to TRBD1 (5 bases). The CDR3 DNA sequence: TGTGCCAGCAGCTTAGGGGGGGATGGCTACACCTTC. Residues: CASSLGGDGYTF.